Listed here are 9 T cell receptor beta chains from one sample, sequenced in a study of cytomegalovirus exposure and HLA in healthy donors. Clones were read by immunoSEQ multiplex PCR, and TCRdb kept only the in-frame ones, dropping some. The sample includes under 110,000 clones, 88% of them seen just once. Source material: PBMCs. The receptors derive from a woman in her late teens or twenties in good health and CMV-seropositive.

V usage is TRBV19 and J usage is TRBJ1-1; 8 positions agree with TRBD1. The V gene end was trimmed by 4 bases and the J gene end by 5 bases; junction bases not matched to a gene: 9. Germline V CDR1 and CDR2: LNHDA, SQIVND (reference sequence). This CDR3 has 15 residues. The CDR3, as DNA: TGTGCCAGTAGTACAGGGGGCGGATTGGAAACTGAAGCTTTCTTT. Residues: CASSTGGGLETEAFF.

The chain combines TRBV5-6 with TRBJ1-5; possible D gene TRBD1, 5 bases. Looked up from germline, CDR1 is SGHDT and CDR2 is YYEEEE. The CDR3 covers 16 residues. V was trimmed by 0 bases and J by 3 bases, leaving 13 bases between them. CDR3 DNA sequence: TGTGCCAGCAGCTTGGAAGGGGCATCGATCAATCAGCCCCAGCATTTT. Its protein is CASSLEGASINQPQHF.

The chain combines TRBV7-2 with TRBJ2-3; weak D call: TRBD1 (6 bases). Germline V lookup: CDR1 SGHTA, CDR2 FQGNSA. This CDR3 comprises 14 residues. V shed 1 base and J shed 4 bases, with 9 bases lying between them. The CDR3 nucleotides are TGTGCCAGCAGCTTAGTCTCAGGGGCAGATACGCAGTATTTT. Protein product: CASSLVSGADTQYF. The complete variable domain, with remaining parts taken from reference TRBV7-2 and TRBJ2-3, reads GAGVSQSPSNKVTEKGKDVELRCDPISGHTALYWYRQSLGQGLEFLIYFQGNSAPDKSGLPSDRFSAERTGGSVSTLTIQRTQQEDSAVYLCASSLVSGADTQYFGPGTRLTVL.

The V gene is TRBV2, the J gene TRBJ1-1; D perhaps matches TRBD1 (5 bases). Deletions cut 9 bases from V and 4 bases from J, with 12 bases between. Germline CDR1 and CDR2: SNHLY and FYNNEI. CDR3 length equals 12 residues. CDR3 coding DNA: TGTGCCAGTAAGGGGTACGGCACTGAAGCTTTCTTT. Translated, it gives CASKGYGTEAFF.

This clone was recorded once. The chain is built from TRBV6-1 and TRBJ2-7, with 9 bases matching TRBD1. V lost 2 bases and J lost 3; bases outside the gene matches: 5. The CDR3 is made up of 15 amino acids. In germline, CDR1 is MNHNS, CDR2 SASEGT. CDR3 nucleotides: TGTGCCAGCAGTGAATTTCAGGGACAGGGCTACGAGCAGTACTTC. It translates to CASSEFQGQGYEQYF.

The chain employs TRBV27 and TRBJ2-3; TRBD2 is a possible D gene (6 bases). Germline loops: CDR1 MNHEY, CDR2 SMNVEV (reference sequence). The CDR3 extends over 15 amino acids. Trimming shortened V by 4 bases and J by 0 bases, and 11 bases separated the two germline ends. CDR3 coding DNA: TGTGCCAGCAGTTCGGGAGTTGCTAGCACAGATACGCAGTATTTT. Its protein product is CASSSGVASTDTQYF.

The chain recombines TRBV29-1 with TRBJ1-5, with 9 bases matching TRBD1. This CDR3 has 16 residues. CDR1 is SQVTM, CDR2 ANQGSEA, per germline. V shed 2 bases, J shed 2 bases, and the junction held 7 bases outside the gene matches. Written as DNA, the CDR3 is TGCAGCGTTGAAACGGGGGGACAGGGTGGCAATCAGCCCCAGCATTTT. Its translation: CSVETGGQGGNQPQHF.

The chain employs TRBV19 and TRBJ1-2, with D tentatively TRBD1 (5 bases). Trimming removed 4 bases at V and 1 base at J, with 13 bases between. CDR1 and CDR2 (germline): LNHDA, SQIVND (reference sequence). The CDR3 loop spans 15 amino acids. The CDR3 loop is CASSNRPTDNYGYTF. CDR3 sequence (DNA): TGTGCCAGTAGTAACCGCCCGACAGATAACTATGGCTACACCTTC.

The rearrangement links TRBV23-1 to TRBJ2-2; 9 bases are a match to TRBD1. TRBV23-1 is filed as an ORF, its function uncertain. The CDR3 spans 15 residues. After removal of 7 bases from V and 8 bases from J, the junction contained 11 bases not matched to a gene. CDR3 nucleotide sequence: TGCGCCAGCACTCCTCCGACAGGGGGATTTGGGGAGCTGTTTTTT. Protein: CASTPPTGGFGELFF.